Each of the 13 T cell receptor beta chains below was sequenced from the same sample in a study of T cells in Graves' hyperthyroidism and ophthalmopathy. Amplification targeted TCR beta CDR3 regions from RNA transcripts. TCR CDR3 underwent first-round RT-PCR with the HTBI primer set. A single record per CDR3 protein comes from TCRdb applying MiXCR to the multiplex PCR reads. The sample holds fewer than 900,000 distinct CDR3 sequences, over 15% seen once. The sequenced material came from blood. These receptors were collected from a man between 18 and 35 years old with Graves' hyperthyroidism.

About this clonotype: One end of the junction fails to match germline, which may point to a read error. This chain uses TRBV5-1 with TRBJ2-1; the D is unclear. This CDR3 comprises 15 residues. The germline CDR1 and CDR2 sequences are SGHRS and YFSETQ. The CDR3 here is CTSSPRYSSYNEQFF. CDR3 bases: TGCACCAGCAGCCCGCGGTACAGCTCCTACAATGAGCAGTTCTTC.

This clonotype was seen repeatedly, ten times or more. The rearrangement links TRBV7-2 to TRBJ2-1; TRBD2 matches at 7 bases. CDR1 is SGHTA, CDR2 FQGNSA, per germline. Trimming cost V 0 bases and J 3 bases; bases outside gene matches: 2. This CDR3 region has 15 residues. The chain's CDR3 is CASSLAGGNYNEQFF. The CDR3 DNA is TGTGCCAGCAGCTTAGCGGGGGGGAACTACAATGAGCAGTTCTTC. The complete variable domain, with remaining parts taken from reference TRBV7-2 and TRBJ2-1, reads GAGVSQSPSNKVTEKGKDVELRCDPISGHTALYWYRQSLGQGLEFLIYFQGNSAPDKSGLPSDRFSAERTGGSVSTLTIQRTQQEDSAVYLCASSLAGGNYNEQFFGPGTRLTVL.

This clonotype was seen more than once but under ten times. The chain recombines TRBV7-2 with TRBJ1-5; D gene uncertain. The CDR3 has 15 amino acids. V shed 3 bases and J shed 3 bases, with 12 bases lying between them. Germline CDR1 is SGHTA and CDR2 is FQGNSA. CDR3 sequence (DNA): TGTGCCAGCAGCTTTAGTTCCCAGAACAATCAGCCCCAGCATTTT. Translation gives CASSFSSQNNQPQHF.

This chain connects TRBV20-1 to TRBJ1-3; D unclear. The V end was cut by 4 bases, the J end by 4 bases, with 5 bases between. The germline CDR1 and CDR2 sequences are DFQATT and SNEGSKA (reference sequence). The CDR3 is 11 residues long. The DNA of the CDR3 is TGCAGTGCTATGTACGGAAACACCATATATTTT. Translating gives CSAMYGNTIYF.

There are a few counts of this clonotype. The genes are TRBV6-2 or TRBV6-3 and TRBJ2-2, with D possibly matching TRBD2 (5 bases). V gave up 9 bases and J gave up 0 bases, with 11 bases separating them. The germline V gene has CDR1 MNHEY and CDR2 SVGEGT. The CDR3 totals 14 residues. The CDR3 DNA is TGTGCCAGTGGCCAGCGGACGAACACCGGGGAGCTGTTTTTT. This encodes CASGQRTNTGELFF.

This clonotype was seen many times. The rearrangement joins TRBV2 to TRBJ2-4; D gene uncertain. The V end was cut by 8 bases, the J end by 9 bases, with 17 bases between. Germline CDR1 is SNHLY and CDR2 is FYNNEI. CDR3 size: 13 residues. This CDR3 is CASRPARVGIQYF. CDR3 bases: TGTGCCAGCCGACCGGCGCGCGTGGGCATTCAGTACTTC.

The CDR3 protein is CASSLLGEGGTNEKLFF. DNA of the CDR3: TGTGCCAGCAGTCTCCTCGGGGAAGGTGGAACTAATGAAAAACTGTTTTTT. This chain connects TRBV6-2 or TRBV6-3 to TRBJ1-4; D call uncertain. This CDR3 comprises 17 residues. Germline V gene data show CDR1 as MNHEY and CDR2 as SVGEGT. Trimming removed 5 bases at V and 1 base at J, with 17 bases between.

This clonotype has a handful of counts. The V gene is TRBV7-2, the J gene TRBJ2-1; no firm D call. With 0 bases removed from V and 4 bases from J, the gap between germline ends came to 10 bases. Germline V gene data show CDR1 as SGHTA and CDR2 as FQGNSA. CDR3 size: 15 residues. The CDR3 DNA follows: TGTGCCAGCAGCTTAGCCGGTTCAGATTACAATGAGCAGTTCTTC. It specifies CASSLAGSDYNEQFF.

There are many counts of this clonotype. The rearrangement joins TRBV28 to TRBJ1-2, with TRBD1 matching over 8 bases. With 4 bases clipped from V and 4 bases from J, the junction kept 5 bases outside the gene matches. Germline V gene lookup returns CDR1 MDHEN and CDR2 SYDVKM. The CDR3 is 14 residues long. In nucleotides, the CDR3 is TGTGCCAGCAGTTGGGGACAGGAAAGCTATGGCTACACCTTC. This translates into CASSWGQESYGYTF.

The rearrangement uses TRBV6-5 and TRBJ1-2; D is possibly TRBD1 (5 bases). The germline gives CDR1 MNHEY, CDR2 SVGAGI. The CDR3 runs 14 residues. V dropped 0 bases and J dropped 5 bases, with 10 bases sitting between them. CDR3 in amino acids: CASSYSSGTYGYTF. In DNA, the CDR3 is TGTGCCAGCAGTTACTCGTCAGGGACTTATGGCTACACCTTC.

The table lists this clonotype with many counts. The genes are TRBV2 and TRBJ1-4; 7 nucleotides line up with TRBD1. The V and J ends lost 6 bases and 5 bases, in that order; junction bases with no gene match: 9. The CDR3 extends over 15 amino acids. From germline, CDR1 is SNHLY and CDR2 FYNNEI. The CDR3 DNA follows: TGTGCCAGCAGACTACAGGGGATTGGCAATGAAAAACTGTTTTTT. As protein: CASRLQGIGNEKLFF. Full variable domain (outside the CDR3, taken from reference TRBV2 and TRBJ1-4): EPEVTQTPSHQVTQMGQEVILRCVPISNHLYFYWYRQILGQKVEFLVSFYNNEISEKSEIFDDQFSVERPDGSNFTLKIRSTKLEDSAMYFCASRLQGIGNEKLFFGSGTQLSVL.

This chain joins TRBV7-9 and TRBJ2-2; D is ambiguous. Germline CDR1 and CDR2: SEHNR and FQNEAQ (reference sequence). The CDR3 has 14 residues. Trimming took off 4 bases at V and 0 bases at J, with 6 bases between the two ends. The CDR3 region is CASSWYPNTGELFF. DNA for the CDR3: TGTGCCAGCAGCTGGTATCCGAACACCGGGGAGCTGTTTTTT.

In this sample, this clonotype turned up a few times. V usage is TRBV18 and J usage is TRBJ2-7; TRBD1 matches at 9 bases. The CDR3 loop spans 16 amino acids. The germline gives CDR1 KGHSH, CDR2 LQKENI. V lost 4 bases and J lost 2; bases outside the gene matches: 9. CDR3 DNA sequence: TGTGCCAGCTCACTCATTGGGACAGGGCCCCCCTACGAGCAGTACTTC. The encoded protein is CASSLIGTGPPYEQYF.